This passage covers 9 T cell receptor beta chains from one sample sequenced in a study of T cell changes during pregnancy in multiple sclerosis. TCRdb's copy holds only in-frame clones and misses some; the assay was immunoSEQ multiplex PCR. Among approximately 20,000 clones listed, 86% were seen once. The sequenced sample was CD8+ T cells from peripheral blood mononuclear cells, obtained in the third trimester of pregnancy. These receptors came from a female donor in good health, enrolled as a control in a pregnancy study.

CDR3 amino acids: CASSQDLWGGDTEAFF. The CDR3 DNA is TGCGCCAGCAGCCAAGATCTTTGGGGAGGGGACACTGAAGCTTTCTTT. V is TRBV4-3 and J is TRBJ1-1; possibly TRBD1 for D (5 bases). CDR3 length: 16 residues. Germline CDR1 LGHNA, CDR2 YSLEER. The V gene lost 0 bases and the J gene lost 3 bases, with 14 bases spanning the gap.

The V gene is TRBV6-1, the J gene TRBJ2-6; 7 positions agree with TRBD1. The V gene's germline CDR1 is MNHNS and CDR2 SASEGT. CDR3 length: 15 amino acids. J was trimmed by 4 bases and V by 3 bases; bases with no gene match: 3. The CDR3 protein is CASSETGSGANVLTF. Written as DNA, the CDR3 is TGTGCCAGCAGTGAGACAGGGAGCGGGGCCAACGTCCTGACTTTC.

This rearrangement joins TRBV4-3 to TRBJ2-7, with D tentatively TRBD2 (5 bases). The V gene lost 1 base and the J gene lost 2 bases, with 9 bases spanning the gap. CDR1 and CDR2 (germline): LGHNA, YSLEER. This CDR3 contains 14 residues. CDR3 DNA sequence: TGCGCCAGCAGCCAAGCAGGAGGTCCCTACGAGCAGTACTTC. This sequence encodes CASSQAGGPYEQYF.

In this sample, this clone is medium-sized (0.01 to 0.1%). CDR3 DNA sequence: TGCGCCAGCAGCCAAGGGGGCCCCTATAATTCACCCCTCCACTTT. This encodes CASSQGGPYNSPLHF. This chain uses TRBV4-3 with TRBJ1-6; TRBD1 is a possible D gene (5 bases). Germline V lookup: CDR1 LGHNA, CDR2 YSLEER. With 1 base removed from V and 2 bases from J, the gap between germline ends came to 6 bases. The CDR3 spans 15 residues.

This chain joins TRBV2 and TRBJ2-3; D is possibly TRBD1 (7 bases). The CDR3 totals 15 residues. V gave up 6 bases and J gave up 2 bases, with 15 bases separating them. Germline CDR1 reads SNHLY; CDR2 reads FYNNEI. The CDR3: CASSARGVTTDTQYF. The CDR3 DNA is TGTGCCAGCAGCGCCAGGGGGGTTACCACAGATACGCAGTATTTT.

This clone appeared a single time. The rearrangement links TRBV27 to TRBJ1-1; D gene uncertain. Between the trimmed V and J ends, which lost 5 bases and 5 bases, there was a span of 12 bases. The germline CDR1 and CDR2 sequences are MNHEY and SMNVEV (reference sequence). The length of the CDR3 is 13 residues. The CDR3 loop is CASSQHPKTEAFF. DNA for the CDR3: TGTGCCAGCAGTCAACACCCCAAGACTGAAGCTTTCTTT.

The rearrangement uses TRBV19 and TRBJ2-3, with 7 bases identical to TRBD1. From germline, CDR1 is LNHDA and CDR2 SQIVND (reference sequence). CDR3 size: 17 residues. J gave up 3 bases and V 6 bases, and 15 bases lay outside the gene matches. CDR3 in DNA: TGTGCCAGTAGCCTTGACCGAGACAGGGCTTGGACAGATACGCAGTATTTT. Translated, it gives CASSLDRDRAWTDTQYF.

The gene calls are TRBV5-6 and TRBJ1-4, with TRBD1 matching over 9 bases. CDR1 is SGHDT, CDR2 YYEEEE, per germline. J gave up 8 bases and V 3 bases, and 8 bases lay outside the gene matches. The CDR3 contains 15 residues. CDR3 nucleotides: TGTGCCAGCAGCTCGGGGACAGGGTTGGGGGAAAAACTGTTTTTT. Translating it yields CASSSGTGLGEKLFF.

This clone was picked up one time. This chain uses TRBV4-2 with TRBJ1-1, with D perhaps TRBD1 (6 bases). The V gene's germline CDR1 is LGHNA and CDR2 YNFKEQ. The CDR3 consists of 13 residues. V lost 2 bases and J lost 4, with 8 bases in between. The CDR3 DNA reads as TGTGCCAGCAGCCAAACAGGGTCCACTGAAGCTTTCTTT. Translated: CASSQTGSTEAFF.